This T cell receptor (beta chain) was profiled in a study of blood T cell repertoires in COVID-19. Study-wide background: Sites across the United States, Italy and Spain contributed samples from acute and convalescent COVID-19. PBMCs, B-cell-depleted T cells, or T cells provided the cDNA or gDNA that made up the material.

Under the authors' procedure: It was from reference gene primer amplification that nucleated cell counts were estimated. Profiling relied on immunoSEQ multiplex PCR, and the TCRdb table lists in-frame clones only, not all of them. V and J calls and clone size come straight from that table; D and trimming were deduced from the DNA. The table has 70,000 to 85,000 clones, around four fifths seen once. About this clone: Germline is not matched at one junction end, which may reflect a read error.

The CDR3 sequence is 14 residues long. Germline-derived CDR1 and CDR2 are MDHEN and SYDVKM. V gene TRBV28 combines with J gene TRBJ1-1; D is uncertain. Sequencing was done on a sample of peripheral blood. The TCR comes from an older man with active or convalescent COVID-19. The CDR3, as DNA: TGTGCCAGCAGTTTGTACCCAACCCACACAGAAGCTTTCTTT. Amino acids: CASSLYPTHTEAFF.